This T cell receptor beta chain was captured by sequencing in a study of CD8+ T cells in alopecia areata. The overall study: Administration of oral tofacitinib to treated patients was at 5 to 10 mg twice daily. Disease severity was quantified as SALT score of affected scalp area.

Turning to this clone: Its antigen is still unknown.

Treatment: oral pan-JAK inhibitor, 5-10 mg twice daily. A FACSAria was used to sort CD4+ and CD8+ T cells. These cells came from PBMCs. Extracted from the samples, RNA was reverse transcribed into cDNA to serve as the sequencing template. The method was immunoSEQ multiplex PCR; TCRdb's version includes in-frame clones alone and lacks a portion of them. The table includes about 180,000 clones, 40% to 65% detected once. Study results and caveats: How baseline CD8+ expansion relates to response remains uncertain (there was one nonresponder).

The material was CD8+ T cells sorted from blood, obtained at week 24, from a patient treated with tofacitinib. The sequence derives from a human donor with alopecia areata.

In nucleotides, the CDR3 is TGTGCCAGCAGTGAATTAGTCGGGGGCGGCACTGAAGCTTTCTTT. It translates to CASSELVGGGTEAFF. The chain recombines TRBV2 with TRBJ1-1; D is possibly TRBD1 (6 bases). V lost 2 bases and J 4 bases, leaving 14 bases between the germline ends. Germline-derived CDR1 and CDR2 are SNHLY and FYNNEI. There are 15 residues in the CDR3.